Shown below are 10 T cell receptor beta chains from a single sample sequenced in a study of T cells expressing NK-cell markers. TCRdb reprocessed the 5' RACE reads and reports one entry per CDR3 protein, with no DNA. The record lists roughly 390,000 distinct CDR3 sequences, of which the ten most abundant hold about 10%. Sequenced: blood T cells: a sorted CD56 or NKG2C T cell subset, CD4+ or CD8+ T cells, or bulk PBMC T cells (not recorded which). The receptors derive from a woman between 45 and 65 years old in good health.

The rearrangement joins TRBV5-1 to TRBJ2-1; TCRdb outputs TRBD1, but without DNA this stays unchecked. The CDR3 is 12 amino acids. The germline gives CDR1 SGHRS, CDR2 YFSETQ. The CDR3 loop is CASSDKGVEQFF.

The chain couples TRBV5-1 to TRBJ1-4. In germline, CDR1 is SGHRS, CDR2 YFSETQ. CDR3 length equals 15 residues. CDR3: CASSYGRARNEKLFF.

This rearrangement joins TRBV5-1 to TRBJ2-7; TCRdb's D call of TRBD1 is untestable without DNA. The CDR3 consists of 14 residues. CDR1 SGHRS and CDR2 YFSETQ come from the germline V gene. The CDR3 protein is CASSSILGVEEQYF. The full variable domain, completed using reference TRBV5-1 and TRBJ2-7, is KAGVTQTPRYLIKTRGQQVTLSCSPISGHRSVSWYQQTPGQGLQFLFEYFSETQRNKGNFPGRFSGRQFSNSRSEMNVSTLELGDSALYLCASSSILGVEEQYFGPGTRLTVT.

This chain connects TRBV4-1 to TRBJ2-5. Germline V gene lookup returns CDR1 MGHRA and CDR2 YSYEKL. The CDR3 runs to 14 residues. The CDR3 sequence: CASGRDILGETQYF.

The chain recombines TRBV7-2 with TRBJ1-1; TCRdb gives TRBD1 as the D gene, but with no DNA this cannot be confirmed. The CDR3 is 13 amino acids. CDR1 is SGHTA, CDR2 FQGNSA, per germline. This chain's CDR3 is CASSSQLSREAFF.

The CDR3 protein is CASSNPGPSAEAFF. V gene TRBV6-6 combines with J gene TRBJ1-1. The CDR3 loop spans 14 amino acids. CDR1 MNHNY and CDR2 SVGAGI come from the germline V gene (reference sequence).

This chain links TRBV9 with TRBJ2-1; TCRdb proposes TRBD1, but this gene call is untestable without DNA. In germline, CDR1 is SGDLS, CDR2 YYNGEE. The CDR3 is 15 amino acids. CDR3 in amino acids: CASSLRQGQYNEQFF. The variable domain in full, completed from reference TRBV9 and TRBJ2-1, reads DSGVTQTPKHLITATGQRVTLRCSPRSGDLSVYWYQQSLDQGLQFLIQYYNGEERAKGNILERFSAQQFPDLHSELNLSSLELGDSALYFCASSLRQGQYNEQFFGPGTRLTVL.

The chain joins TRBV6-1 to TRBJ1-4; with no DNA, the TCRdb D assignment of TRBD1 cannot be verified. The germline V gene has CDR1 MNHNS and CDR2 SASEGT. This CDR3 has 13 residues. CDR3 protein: CASRSGVEEKLFF.

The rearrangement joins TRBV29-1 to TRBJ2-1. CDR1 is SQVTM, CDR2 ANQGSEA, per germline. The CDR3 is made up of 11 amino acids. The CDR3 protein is CSVEYTAKQFF.

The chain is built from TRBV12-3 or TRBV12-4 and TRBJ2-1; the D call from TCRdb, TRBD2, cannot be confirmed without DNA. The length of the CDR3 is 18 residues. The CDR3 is CASRDSWALARATNEQFF.